The 18 T cell receptor beta chains in this list originate from one sample, sequenced in a study of T cells after yellow fever vaccination. Each CDR3 protein gets one entry after TCRdb re-called the 5' RACE reads with MiXCR. The table has hundreds of thousands of distinct CDR3 sequences, less than 9.5% seen once. Source: CD4+ T cells sorted from PBMCs, taken 5 days after the yellow fever booster vaccination. These receptors were taken from a man in his late teens or twenties who received the YFV17D yellow fever vaccine.

A word on this clonotype: At one of its ends the junction is not consistent with the germline gene, which may arise from a read error. The V and J genes are TRBV7-9 and TRBJ2-1; tentatively, D is TRBD1 (6 bases). The CDR3 has 14 amino acids. Germline CDR1 and CDR2: SEHNR and FQNEAQ (reference sequence). The CDR3 sequence: CASSPGVIYNEQLF. The CDR3 region has the DNA TGTGCCAGCAGCCCAGGGGTTATCTACAATGAGCAGTTATTC.

This clonotype was seen a handful of times. The chain employs TRBV10-2 and TRBJ1-5, with no clear D. V lost 4 bases and J lost 4, with 14 bases in between. Germline CDR1 WSHSY, CDR2 SAAADI. The CDR3 is 15 amino acids. The CDR3 protein is CASSGGPGRNQPQHF. The CDR3 DNA follows: TGCGCCAGCAGTGGGGGTCCAGGTAGGAATCAGCCCCAGCATTTT.

This clonotype was found many times. The rearrangement links TRBV15 to TRBJ1-5; D is perhaps TRBD1 (5 bases). In germline, CDR1 is LNHNV, CDR2 YYDKDF (reference sequence). V gave up 7 bases and J gave up 6 bases, with 13 bases separating them. The CDR3 spans 13 residues. CDR3 in amino acids: CATTVGRFQPQHF. CDR3 nucleotides: TGTGCCACCACAGTGGGGCGGTTTCAGCCCCAGCATTTT.

This clonotype was seen repeatedly, ten times or more. The J gene is TRBJ2-4, the V gene TRBV6-5; D may be TRBD1 or TRBD2 (7 bases each). V was clipped by 8 bases and J by 2 bases, with 19 bases between them. Germline V CDR1 and CDR2: MNHEY, SVGAGI. The CDR3 is 16 amino acids. The CDR3 coding sequence is TGTGCCAGCGGGGTGGGAGGGGGCGCGACCAAAAACATTCAGTACTTC. It specifies CASGVGGGATKNIQYF.

This clonotype was seen a handful of times. V is TRBV19 and J is TRBJ2-3; 8 nucleotides align to TRBD1. V dropped 6 bases and J dropped 6; count of bases not matched to a gene: 5. CDR3 length equals 13 residues. Germline CDR1 is LNHDA and CDR2 is SQIVND (reference sequence). The CDR3 spells CASRQQGVDTQYF. CDR3 in DNA: TGTGCCAGTAGACAACAGGGGGTTGATACGCAGTATTTT.

The chain uses TRBV4-1 and TRBJ1-1; 7 positions match TRBD1. This CDR3 is built from 15 residues. Trimming at V came to 2 bases and at J to 0 bases, leaving 3 bases not matched to a gene. Germline CDR1 MGHRA, CDR2 YSYEKL. CDR3 loop: CASSQPGQMNTEAFF. CDR3 bases: TGCGCCAGCAGCCAACCGGGACAGATGAACACTGAAGCTTTCTTT.

Written as DNA, the CDR3 is TGTGCCAGCTCAACACGGGCCGATGAAGCTTTCTTT. Protein: CASSTRADEAFF. The chain joins TRBV18 to TRBJ1-1; D gene ambiguous. This CDR3 is 12 amino acids long. The germline V gene has CDR1 KGHSH and CDR2 LQKENI. Trimming removed 5 bases at V and 7 bases at J, with 11 bases between.

This clonotype was detected many times. This chain links TRBV4-3 with TRBJ2-7, with 9 positions matching TRBD1. The CDR3 consists of 15 residues. Germline V lookup: CDR1 LGHNA, CDR2 YSLEER. J was trimmed by 3 bases and V by 3 bases; bases with no gene match: 6. CDR3 sequence (DNA): TGCGCCAGCAGCCAGTCGGGACAGGGAAACTACGAGCAGTACTTC. Its translation is CASSQSGQGNYEQYF.

This rearrangement joins TRBV6-5 to TRBJ2-7, with 8 positions matching TRBD2. Per the germline V gene, CDR1 is MNHEY and CDR2 is SVGAGI. Unmatched junction bases numbered 9, after V lost 6 bases and J lost 2 bases. The CDR3 consists of 15 residues. The CDR3 DNA reads as TGTGCCAGCAGCCCCGGGACTAGTTCAACCTACGAGCAGTACGTC. This encodes CASSPGTSSTYEQYV.

As to this clonotype: A much larger clone is a single base away; this may be a read error. The rearrangement joins TRBV2 to TRBJ2-7, with D unclear. Trimming removed 6 bases from V and 2 bases from J, with 5 bases in between. The germline V gene encodes CDR1 SNHLY and CDR2 FYNNEI. This CDR3 contains 11 residues. In nucleotides, the CDR3 is TGTGCCAGCAGCCGGGCCTACGAGCAGTACGTC. It yields the protein CASSRAYEQYV.

The chain recombines TRBV14 with TRBJ2-7; D perhaps matches TRBD2 (6 bases). The CDR3 extends over 17 amino acids. Trimming removed 0 bases at V and 2 bases at J, with 17 bases between. The germline gives CDR1 SGHDN, CDR2 FVKESK. CDR3: CASSQDTNRGNTYEQYV. The CDR3 coding sequence is TGTGCCAGCAGCCAAGATACCAACCGGGGGAACACCTACGAGCAGTACGTC.

This clonotype was detected ten times or more. This CDR3 is CASSLPGPETQYF. CDR3 in DNA: TGCGCCAGCAGCTTGCCGGGTCCGGAGACCCAGTACTTC. The chain recombines TRBV5-1 with TRBJ2-5; no definite D call. CDR1 and CDR2 from the germline V gene are SGHRS and YFSETQ. CDR3 length equals 13 residues. Trimming pared 1 base from V and 5 bases from J, leaving 9 bases between.

This clonotype was seen only a few times. The chain recombines TRBV7-2 with TRBJ1-5; D call uncertain. Between the trimmed V and J ends, which lost 5 bases and 1 base, there was a span of 12 bases. Germline V gene sequence: CDR1 SGHTA, CDR2 FQGNSA. This CDR3 is 15 amino acids long. The CDR3 spells CASSEGSVSNQPQHF. The CDR3 DNA reads as TGTGCCAGCAGCGAGGGCTCGGTCAGCAATCAGCCCCAGCATTTT.

The chain is built from TRBV6-2 or TRBV6-3 and TRBJ1-2; D ambiguous. V was clipped by 2 bases and J by 8 bases, with 6 bases between them. The CDR3 has 11 amino acids. Germline assignment: CDR1 MNHEY and CDR2 SVGEGT. This CDR3 reads CASSYRWGYTF. The DNA for the CDR3 is TGTGCCAGCAGTTACCGCTGGGGCTACACCTTC.

This clonotype was picked up a small number of times. The J gene is TRBJ2-1, the V gene TRBV6-2 or TRBV6-3; the D is unclear. This CDR3 spans 10 amino acids. Germline-derived CDR1 and CDR2 are MNHEY and SVGEGT. V was shortened by 6 bases and J by 9 bases, with 6 bases between the two germline ends. The CDR3 nucleotides read TGTGCCAGCAGGGTTTCTGAGCAGTTCTTC. It specifies CASRVSEQFF.

This clonotype has more than one count but fewer than ten. This rearrangement joins TRBV20-1 to TRBJ1-5; D might be TRBD1 (5 bases). Looked up from germline, CDR1 is DFQATT and CDR2 is SNEGSKA (reference sequence). The CDR3 extends over 14 amino acids. V shed 4 bases and J shed 3 bases, with 13 bases lying between them. CDR3 amino acids: CSATTGGHNQPQHF. The CDR3 region has the DNA TGCAGTGCTACTACAGGCGGACACAATCAGCCCCAGCATTTT.

This clonotype was seen a few times. The chain uses TRBV7-2 and TRBJ2-5; 9 bases map to TRBD2. V shed 1 base and J 9 bases; nucleotides not matched to a gene: 9. CDR3 length: 15 amino acids. Germline CDR1 is SGHTA and CDR2 is FQGNSA. The CDR3, as DNA: TGTGCCAGCAGCTTAGGAGCGGGGGGTGAATGGCCCCAGTACTTC. Protein: CASSLGAGGEWPQYF.

Only a few counts were recorded for this clonotype. The genes are TRBV10-3 and TRBJ1-2; 9 bases align to TRBD1. V lost 4 bases, J lost 6 bases, and 18 bases stayed unmatched. The CDR3 extends over 18 amino acids. Looked up from germline, CDR1 is ENHRY and CDR2 is SYGVKD. The CDR3 sequence: CAISGLTGGPLIRHGYTF. The CDR3 DNA reads TGTGCCATCAGTGGATTAACAGGGGGCCCTTTGATTCGGCATGGCTACACCTTC.